This T cell receptor beta chain emerged from a study of cytomegalovirus exposure and HLA in healthy donors. PCR was performed using 60 Vbeta and 13 Jbeta primers. Data came from immunoSEQ multiplex PCR; TCRdb stores just in-frame clones and leaves some out. Of roughly 200,000 clones listed, over 70% are singletons. Comment on this clone: Its antigen is not known.

Notes on the study in general: Specificity of a few CMV-associated chains for CMV antigens was verified in vitro.

The receptor was isolated from an older woman in good health and CMV-seropositive. The sequenced sample was PBMCs.

The CDR3 nucleotides are TGTGCCAGCAGCACTGGCGGGCTGGAGACCCAGTACTTC. It is translated as CASSTGGLETQYF. The genes are TRBV5-4 and TRBJ2-5; a possible D gene is TRBD2 (5 bases). The CDR3 has 13 residues. Trimming removed 4 bases at V and 5 bases at J, with 12 bases between. The germline V gene encodes CDR1 SGHNT and CDR2 YYREEE (reference sequence). The variable domain in full, with the rest retrieved from reference TRBV5-4 and TRBJ2-5, is ETGVTQSPTHLIKTRGQQVTLRCSSQSGHNTVSWYQQALGQGPQFIFQYYREEENGRGNFPPRFSGLQFPNYSSELNVNALELDDSALYLCASSTGGLETQYFGPGTRLLVL.